The T cell receptor beta chain under discussion was sequenced for a study of cytomegalovirus exposure and HLA in healthy donors (dated by TCRdb to about 2017). For the wider study: According to an earlier analysis of around 600 of the donors, about 170 million T cells yielded over 100 million unique TCR beta sequences and roughly 280 Gb of sequence data. An early release covering about 600 HLA-typed donors comprised 300 to 350 gigabases of sequencing data and around 80 million unique TCR sequences. The genetic ancestry cluster associated with self-reported Caucasian donors included over 65% of the 398 genotyped donors. The aim of the study was to test whether cataloging public T cell receptors could identify signatures of past pathogen exposure. The T cell repertoires of 550 to 850 subjects were profiled by immunosequencing and related to cytomegalovirus serostatus. In addition to the first cohort of 666 subjects, a separate validation cohort of approximately 130 different subjects was used. To predict cytomegalovirus infection status, the study combined high-throughput TCR immunosequencing, statistical association of individual TCRs with disease status, and machine learning. A later analysis re-examined previously published TCR beta repertoires from roughly 720 donors and added high-resolution HLA genotyping to investigate patterns of TCR occurrence. In the later analysis, no new phenotypic data were used to find candidate immune exposures; instead, reliance was placed on TCR beta sequences and their occurrence across donors. An earlier analysis of a few hundred of the donors applied high-throughput TCR beta sequencing to assess whether each TCR beta V gene segment acted as functional or pseudogenic. Alongside the repertoire data, information on donor age, sex, ethnicity and CMV serostatus was compiled. A later genetic analysis took genome-wide SNP genotypes for about three fifths of the roughly 670 donors and used that subset as a discovery cohort. Every repertoire in the discovery cohort had been generated on one and the same sequencing platform. HLA typing included class I and class II loci at four-digit resolution. The number of typed donors differed by locus: about 620-640 for A, B, C, DRB1 and DQB1; approximately 540 for DQA1; over 600 for DPA1; and around 470 for DPB1. Four or five DR-DQ haplotypes were handled as single units for association and clustering because linkage in the cohort was strong. Among 398 genotyped donors of the cohort, an average of about 240,000 unique TCR beta nucleotide sequences was sequenced per donor, of which 15% to 20% were non-productive.

The cohort consisted of approximately 690 healthy bone marrow donors. At the time of sampling, all cohort members were nominally healthy, though unrecorded immune exposures were likely present. The donor was CMV seropositive and belonged to the group of more than 250 seropositive cohort members. A peripheral blood sample was collected from each donor, and TCR beta sequencing was performed on peripheral blood mononuclear cells. Genomic DNA was extracted from the blood cell samples with the Qiagen DNeasy Blood Extraction Kit. Details on this clone: Its recognized antigen is unknown. No much larger clone is present one base from it, and per-base qualities are unavailable.

Libraries came from the immunoSEQ multiplex PCR assay. For the multiplex PCR, a mixture combining 60 forward primers for TCR Vbeta segments and 13 reverse primers for TCR Jbeta segments was used. The CDR3 region of rearranged TCR beta genes was amplified from genomic DNA with a multiplex PCR assay. Amplified TCR beta libraries were sequenced as 87-base-pair reads on the Illumina HiSeq System. On the authors' methods: Across the 670 or so repertoires, a later analysis counted some 80 million unique TCR beta chains, around 10 million of which were shared by at least two donors. To remove PCR and sequencing errors, raw reads were error-corrected and collapsed into unique sequences using a nearest-neighbor algorithm that merged closely related sequences. Alignment of CDR3 sequences to IMGT reference sequences was used to assign V, D and J gene segments. For a sequence to be retained, at least a six-nucleotide match to both a V gene segment and a J gene segment was required. A rearrangement counted as productive if the CDR3 had no stop codons and remained in frame with V and J, and every other rearrangement counted as non-productive. Following IMGT convention, CDR3 was defined as the stretch from the second conserved V-encoded cysteine to the conserved J-encoded phenylalanine. The earlier analysis of about 530 of the donors excluded any sequence lacking an unambiguous match to a single V gene segment. In an earlier analysis of approximately 500 of the donors, a V segment was called functional when productive rearrangements were above 56.7%, and segregating when the standard deviation between donors exceeded 5%. A statistical classification framework was built for diagnosing cytomegalovirus status from the catalog of TCR beta chain sequences. In a later analysis, V and J genes were assigned by comparing TCR nucleotide sequences against IMGT/GENE-DB human TR gene sequences. The TCRdist pipeline was used in a later analysis to assign CDR3 sequences and most-parsimonious VDJ recombination scenarios. In a later analysis, every TCR beta chain was defined by the combination of its CDR3 amino acid sequence and its V-gene family, and reads without a unique V-gene family were dropped. In a later analysis, fewer than 600 highly shared, low-generation-probability nucleotide sequences were removed to address suspected cross-contamination and a sequencing artifact. In a later analysis, a clonal expansion index for each public chain was calculated from normalized within-repertoire ranks of inferred template counts. In a later analysis, generation probabilities were computed with a VDJ recombination model fitted to out-of-frame rearrangements, and the resulting probabilities were checked against IGoR. In a later analysis, hypergeometric tests were used to score TCR-TCR, TCR-HLA and TCR-CMV co-occurrence, with a repertoire-size bias correction applied to TCR pairs. A later analysis estimated false discovery rates by permuting HLA or CMV assignments 20 times. In a later analysis, co-occurring TCRs were grouped with DBSCAN, and TCRdist sequence similarity was added when clustering was performed within HLA-allele-positive subsets. Co-occurrence clustering excluded repertoires with fewer than 30,000 or more than 120,000 public chains, plus five with anomalous nucleotide sharing. Held by TCRdb, this immuneACCESS table contains in-frame sequences only and omits some clones. Under half of the omission traces to an unresolved V gene where checked; the cause of the rest is unknown. V and J calls and clone size are given by that table; D and trimming were obtained from the DNA. This sample is represented by 100,000 to 150,000 clones; around three fifths of them were singletons. The ten largest clones take up approximately 8% of the sample.

CDR1 and CDR2, looked up from the germline V gene (reference sequence), are WNHNN and SYGVQD. The CDR3 measures 15 amino acids from cysteine to phenylalanine. The DNA shown is the 45-base CDR3, in frame from base 1. The germline V and J ends show losses of 2 bases and 4 bases respectively, and no gene match explains 5 bases of the junction. Study-wide findings and limitations: Linkage disequilibrium might explain the correlated functional status among segregating V segments, but an unknown experimental factor could not be ruled out. Because HLA typing was unavailable for some donors at each locus, only the typed subset was used in association tests. The authors suggested that the approach could potentially be extended to other disease states and immunological phenotypes. In both the original and validation cohorts, the classifier was reported to diagnose cytomegalovirus status with high specificity and sensitivity. Broadly in line with IMGT annotations, most TCR beta V segments showed up in productive rearrangements about 87% or about 30% of the time in an earlier analysis of some 590 of the donors. In this cohort, only TCR beta chains were sequenced, and detectable features were limited by the absence of alpha or paired-chain data. A later analysis reported that several top co-occurrence clusters appeared linked to parvovirus B19, influenza, CMV and Epstein-Barr virus. At a false discovery rate of 0.05, a later analysis linked 16,951 TCR beta sequences to specific HLA alleles. A later analysis found that HLA-associated TCR beta chains were more clonally expanded and had lower generation probabilities than equally common non-associated chains. A cluster of highly shared sequence variants was judged likely to represent a technical artifact of the sequencing pipeline. The presence/absence analyses assumed that sequencing depth was roughly uniform across donors, and that assumption may not be true. When HLA alleles, especially DR and DQ, strongly co-occurred, attributing TCR associations to individual alleles was difficult. The earlier analysis of 587 of the donors excluded approximately 15 rarely observed V segments, including chromosome 9 orphons, because counts were too low. A later genetic analysis reported fewer N-insertions in productive TCRs among donors in an Asian-associated ancestry cluster than the approximately 670-donor mean. In a later genetic analysis, a missense DCLRE1C variant was associated with V-gene and J-gene trimming of TCR beta chains, and the association was replicated in an independent cohort. A further reported finding was that TCR beta sequences accurately predicted the HLA-A and HLA-B alleles for most subjects in the first cohort. The 87-base-pair reads could not distinguish some IMGT-functional V segments, including TRBV6-2 and TRBV6-3, so those segments were excluded. In the study, around 150 TCR beta chains were listed as associated with cytomegalovirus. According to a later analysis, TCR association rates differed among HLA loci, with DRB1 alleles showing the most associated TCRs and HLA-C alleles showing the fewest. For the cohort, immune exposure information was limited to CMV serostatus. A later analysis found that most CMV-associated TCR beta chains appeared HLA-restricted, with HLA associations seemingly driven largely by CMV exposure. Most TCR sequences were seen in very few donors, while some public TCRs were found in many individuals. A few of the identified cytomegalovirus-associated TCR beta chains were confirmed in vitro to be specific for cytomegalovirus antigens.

The chain is made from TRBV10-1 and TRBJ2-7, and TRBD1 aligns with 10 junction nucleotides. This TCR was sampled from a woman aged 35 to 49 in good health and CMV-seropositive. Sequencing was done on a sample of PBMCs. The CDR3 in this case is CASSEGTGVPYEQYF. The DNA sequence reads TGCGCCAGCAGTGAGGGGACAGGGGTACCTTACGAGCAGTACTTC.